These 20 T cell receptor beta chains were sequenced from one sample in a study of blood T cell repertoires in COVID-19. The method was immunoSEQ multiplex PCR; TCRdb's version includes in-frame clones alone and lacks a portion of them. The repertoire includes about 350,000 clones, roughly 87% of them detected once, and approximately 3% sits in the top ten. What was sequenced was PBMCs or T cells enriched from blood (not recorded which). The receptor source for this set is a woman aged 25 to 39 who had recovered from COVID-19.

This clone was seen just once. The chain couples TRBV27 to TRBJ2-3; TRBD1 aligns across 9 bases. This CDR3 comprises 13 residues. V shed 6 bases, J shed 3 bases, and the junction held 1 base outside the gene matches. CDR1 and CDR2 (germline): MNHEY, SMNVEV (reference sequence). CDR3 DNA: TGTGCCAGCAGAGGACAGGGGACAGATACGCAGTATTTT. This gives the protein CASRGQGTDTQYF.

The CDR3 DNA reads TGCGCCAGCAGGAATGACAGAGAATATGGCTACACCTTC. Amino acids: CASRNDREYGYTF. The chain joins TRBV5-1 to TRBJ1-2; weak D call: TRBD1 (5 bases). Trimming removed 5 bases at V and 5 bases at J, with 13 bases between. Germline CDR1 and CDR2: SGHRS and YFSETQ. The CDR3 runs to 13 residues.

This rearrangement joins TRBV27 to TRBJ1-1; the match to TRBD1 covers 10 bases. The junction had 10 bases not matched to a gene; V was cut back by 3 bases and J by 6 bases. The CDR3 is made up of 16 amino acids. CDR1 and CDR2 from the germline V gene are MNHEY and SMNVEV (reference sequence). The CDR3 DNA reads as TGTGCCAGCAGTTTGCCTCGACAGGGGGCCATGGCTGAAGCTTTCTTT. It codes for CASSLPRQGAMAEAFF.

The rearrangement joins TRBV4-1 to TRBJ1-4, with 7 nucleotides matching TRBD1. This CDR3 is 15 amino acids long. The germline CDR1 and CDR2 sequences are MGHRA and YSYEKL. Trimming at V came to 4 bases and at J to 2 bases, leaving 4 bases not matched to a gene. The chain's CDR3 is CASSRMTGTNEKLFF. The CDR3 DNA is TGCGCCAGCAGCCGGATGACAGGGACTAATGAAAAACTGTTTTTT.

V gene TRBV7-9 combines with J gene TRBJ1-1, with TRBD1 matching over 9 bases. CDR1 and CDR2 from the germline V gene are SEHNR and FQNEAQ (reference sequence). This CDR3 is built from 14 residues. Losses at the gene ends were 6 bases for V and 5 bases for J; bases not matched to a gene: 7. The chain's CDR3 is CASSLTGGRTEAFF. As DNA, the CDR3 is TGTGCCAGCAGTTTGACAGGGGGGCGGACTGAAGCTTTCTTT.

This rearrangement joins TRBV15 to TRBJ2-7, with 16 bases matching TRBD2. The CDR3 consists of 19 residues. After removal of 1 base from V and 3 bases from J, the junction contained 9 bases not matched to a gene. CDR1 and CDR2 (germline): LNHNV, YYDKDF (reference sequence). DNA for the CDR3: TGTGCCACCAGCAGAGTGACCGGGACTAGCGGGAGGGCCCTCTACGAGCAGTACTTC. Amino acid sequence: CATSRVTGTSGRALYEQYF.

The chain couples TRBV6-6 to TRBJ2-5; 10 bases fit TRBD2. Losses at the gene ends were 5 bases for V and 2 bases for J; bases not matched to a gene: 8. Germline assignment: CDR1 MNHNY and CDR2 SVGAGI (reference sequence). The CDR3 is 16 amino acids. The CDR3 DNA sequence: TGTGCCAGCAGTACCGAGAGAGCGGGGGGGCAAGAGACCCAGTACTTC. Translated: CASSTERAGGQETQYF.

With respect to this clone: Distinct nucleotide sequences in the sample also encode this CDR3. This chain's CDR3 is CASSLGRGNTEAFF. The CDR3 nucleotides are TGTGCCAGCAGTTTGGGCAGGGGAAACACTGAAGCTTTCTTT. The chain is built from TRBV27 and TRBJ1-1; D may be TRBD1 (6 bases). This CDR3 region has 14 residues. CDR1 and CDR2 (germline): MNHEY, SMNVEV (reference sequence). V lost 3 bases and J lost 2, with 10 bases in between.

The chain employs TRBV10-3 and TRBJ2-1; TRBD2 matches 12 bases. The V and J ends lost 3 bases and 2 bases, in that order; junction bases with no gene match: 2. CDR1 is ENHRY and CDR2 is SYGVKD in the germline V gene. CDR3 length: 16 residues. Here the CDR3 reads CAISEPSGRAYNEQFF. DNA of the CDR3: TGTGCCATCAGTGAACCTAGCGGGAGGGCCTACAATGAGCAGTTCTTC.

This clone was seen a handful of times. The chain couples TRBV5-1 to TRBJ1-5, with D unclear. V lost 4 bases and J lost 2, with 10 bases in between. Germline V gene lookup returns CDR1 SGHRS and CDR2 YFSETQ. The CDR3 covers 14 residues. The CDR3 sequence: CASSLNGRNQPQHF. The DNA of the CDR3 is TGCGCCAGCAGCCTCAATGGGCGCAATCAGCCCCAGCATTTT.

This clone was recorded a few times. This chain uses TRBV28 with TRBJ2-7, with 9 bases matching TRBD2. The ends lost 4 bases at V and 4 bases at J; junction bases unmatched: 11. The CDR3 totals 16 residues. Germline assignment: CDR1 MDHEN and CDR2 SYDVKM. CDR3 in amino acids: CASSWYVAGGRYEQYF. CDR3 bases: TGTGCCAGCAGTTGGTATGTGGCGGGAGGGCGATACGAGCAGTACTTC. Variable domain in full (rest from reference TRBV28 and TRBJ2-7): DVKVTQSSRYLVKRTGEKVFLECVQDMDHENMFWYRQDPGLGLRLIYFSYDVKMKEKGDIPEGYSVSREKKERFSLILESASTNQTSMYLCASSWYVAGGRYEQYFGPGTRLTVT.

The chain combines TRBV5-6 with TRBJ1-2, with 9 nucleotides matching TRBD1. V lost 4 bases to trimming and J lost 0 bases; unmatched junction nucleotides: 4. CDR1 SGHDT and CDR2 YYEEEE come from the germline V gene. The CDR3 totals 15 residues. CDR3 nucleotides: TGTGCCAGCAGCCTAGGACAGGGGACTAACTATGGCTACACCTTC. Residues: CASSLGQGTNYGYTF.

This chain links TRBV12-3 or TRBV12-4 with TRBJ2-1; D is unclear. The V end was cut by 2 bases, the J end by 8 bases, with 7 bases between. The CDR3 consists of 12 residues. The CDR3 here is CASSLQVDEQFF. The CDR3 DNA follows: TGTGCCAGCAGTTTACAGGTCGATGAGCAGTTCTTC.

The chain links TRBV7-6 to TRBJ1-3; 9 nucleotides agree with TRBD1. The trim removed 5 bases at V and 0 bases at J, leaving 5 bases unmatched. Germline V gives CDR1 SGHVS, CDR2 FNYEAQ. There are 16 residues in the CDR3. The CDR3 DNA reads TGTGCCAGCAGCCCGGGGACAGGGAGCTCTGGAAACACCATATATTTT. This translates into CASSPGTGSSGNTIYF.

Details on this clone: Other nucleotide sequences from this sample produce the same CDR3. The chain joins TRBV19 to TRBJ1-6; the D gene is possibly TRBD1 (6 bases). The CDR3 spans 15 residues. V lost 9 bases to trimming and J lost 0 bases, with 12 bases between them. Germline lookup yields CDR1 LNHDA and CDR2 SQIVND (reference sequence). The CDR3 sequence is CASRTDSSYNSPLHF. The CDR3 DNA is TGTGCCAGCCGGACAGATAGCTCCTATAATTCACCCCTCCACTTT.

J is TRBJ1-1 and V is TRBV13; TRBD1 matches at 9 bases. In germline, CDR1 is PRHDT, CDR2 FYEKMQ (reference sequence). Trimming cost V 5 bases and J 4 bases; bases outside gene matches: 5. The CDR3 contains 14 residues. CDR3 nucleotides: TGTGCCAGCAGCGAAAGGGACAGGGCCACTGAAGCTTTCTTT. This sequence encodes CASSERDRATEAFF.

The chain recombines TRBV2 with TRBJ2-5, with 9 positions matching TRBD1. V trimming: 9 bases; J trimming: 2 bases; junction bases outside the gene matches: 4. There are 13 residues in the CDR3. CDR1 and CDR2 from the germline V gene are SNHLY and FYNNEI. DNA of the CDR3: TGTGCCAGAGCCGGGACAGGGCAAGAGACCCAGTACTTC. Translating it yields CARAGTGQETQYF.

Here the CDR3 DNA reads TGTGCCAGCAGCTCAGCGGGACTAGCGGGAAACGAGCAGTACTTC. Residues: CASSSAGLAGNEQYF. The rearrangement links TRBV5-4 to TRBJ2-7, with 13 nucleotides matching TRBD2. The CDR3 consists of 15 residues. The germline V gene encodes CDR1 SGHNT and CDR2 YYREEE (reference sequence). The V segment lost 3 bases and the J segment 5 bases; nucleotides outside the gene matches: 5.

The chain links TRBV6-1 to TRBJ1-3; no definite D call. Trimming removed 4 bases from V and 0 bases from J, with 4 bases in between. This CDR3 spans 13 amino acids. Germline lookup yields CDR1 MNHNS and CDR2 SASEGT. CDR3 bases: TGTGCCAGCAGTGTAAACTCTGGAAACACCATATATTTT. Protein: CASSVNSGNTIYF.

This clone was counted a single time. J is TRBJ2-1 and V is TRBV7-9; 11 bases are a match to TRBD1. The ends lost 7 bases at V and 1 base at J; junction bases unmatched: 6. The CDR3 runs 16 residues. The germline CDR1 and CDR2 sequences are SEHNR and FQNEAQ (reference sequence). As DNA, the CDR3 is TGTGCCAGCACCCTGGGACAGGGGGATTCCTACAATGAGCAGTTCTTC. Translating gives CASTLGQGDSYNEQFF.